This entry concerns a single TCR beta chain. These data belong to a study of T-cell memory formation after mild COVID-19. TCRdb recomputed calls from the 5' RACE reads with MiXCR, one row per CDR3 protein. The sample lists roughly 480,000 distinct CDR3 sequences, around a quarter seen once, with approximately 12% in the top ten. V gave up 3 bases and J gave up 0 bases, with 7 bases separating them. The CDR3 covers 14 residues. The germline gives CDR1 MNHEY, CDR2 SMNVEV (reference sequence). The chain combines TRBV27 with TRBJ2-3; no definite D call. The source material was PBMCs or a T cell subset sorted from them (not recorded which). This clonotype was obtained from an adult woman who had mild COVID-19 (a few samples of this study predate the infection). Cell type and time point are not known. The CDR3 DNA reads TGTGCCAGCAGTTTCTTCGACAGCACAGATACGCAGTATTTT. It codes for CASSFFDSTDTQYF.